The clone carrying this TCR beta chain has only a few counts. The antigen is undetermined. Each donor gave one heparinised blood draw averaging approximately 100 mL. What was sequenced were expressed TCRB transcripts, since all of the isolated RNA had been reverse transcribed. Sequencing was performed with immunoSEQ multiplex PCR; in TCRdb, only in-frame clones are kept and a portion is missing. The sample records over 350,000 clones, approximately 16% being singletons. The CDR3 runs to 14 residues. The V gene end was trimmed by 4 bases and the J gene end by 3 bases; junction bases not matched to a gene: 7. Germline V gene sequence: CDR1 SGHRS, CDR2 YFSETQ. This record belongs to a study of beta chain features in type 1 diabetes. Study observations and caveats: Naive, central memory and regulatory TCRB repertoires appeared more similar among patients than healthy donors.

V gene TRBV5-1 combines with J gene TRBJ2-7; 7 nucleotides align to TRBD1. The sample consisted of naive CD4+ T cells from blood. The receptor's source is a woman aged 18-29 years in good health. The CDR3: CASSSSRDSYEQYF. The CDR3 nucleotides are TGCGCCAGCAGCAGTAGCCGGGACAGCTACGAGCAGTACTTC.